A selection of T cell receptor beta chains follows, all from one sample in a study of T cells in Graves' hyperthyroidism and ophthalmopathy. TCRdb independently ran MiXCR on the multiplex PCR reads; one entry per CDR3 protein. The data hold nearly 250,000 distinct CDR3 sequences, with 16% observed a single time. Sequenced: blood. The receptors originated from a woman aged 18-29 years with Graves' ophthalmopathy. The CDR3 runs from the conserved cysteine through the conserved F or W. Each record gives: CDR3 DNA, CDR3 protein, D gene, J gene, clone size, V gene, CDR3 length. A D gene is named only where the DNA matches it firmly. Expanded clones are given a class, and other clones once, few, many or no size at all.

cdr3_nt: TGTGCCAGCAGAAGGACCGGGGAGCTGTTTTTT
cdr3_aa: CASRRTGELFF
d_call: NA
j_call: TRBJ2-2
clone_size: many
v_call: TRBV3-1
cdr3_length: 11

cdr3_nt: TGTGCCAGCAGGTCCGGGACAGGCGAGCAGTACTTC
cdr3_aa: CASRSGTGEQYF
d_call: TRBD1
j_call: TRBJ2-7
clone_size: NA
v_call: TRBV12-3/TRBV12-4
cdr3_length: 12

cdr3_nt: TGTGCCAGCAGTTTTGGGACAGAGGATGAAGCTTTCTTT
cdr3_aa: CASSFGTEDEAFF
d_call: TRBD1
j_call: TRBJ1-1
clone_size: many
v_call: TRBV12-3/TRBV12-4
cdr3_length: 13

cdr3_nt: TGTGCCAGCAGTGTCCTAGACAACTTGAACACTGAAGCTTTCTTT
cdr3_aa: CASSVLDNLNTEAFF
d_call: NA
j_call: TRBJ1-1
clone_size: many
v_call: TRBV27
cdr3_length: 15

cdr3_nt: TGTGCCAGTAGTATTCTTGGACAATCCACAGATACGCAGTATTTT
cdr3_aa: CASSILGQSTDTQYF
d_call: NA
j_call: TRBJ2-3
clone_size: NA
v_call: TRBV19
cdr3_length: 15

cdr3_nt: TGTGCCAGCAGCCAAGGTCGAGAGACGGCAGTCTATGAGCAGTTCTTC
cdr3_aa: CASSQGRETAVYEQFF
d_call: NA
j_call: TRBJ2-1
clone_size: many
v_call: TRBV3-1
cdr3_length: 16

cdr3_nt: TGTGCCATCACGGGTAGGGCCCACTATGGCTACACCTTC
cdr3_aa: CAITGRAHYGYTF
d_call: NA
j_call: TRBJ1-2
clone_size: many
v_call: TRBV28
cdr3_length: 13

cdr3_nt: TGTGCCAGCAGCCCAGATCCAGGGGTAATTGGCTACACCTTC
cdr3_aa: CASSPDPGVIGYTF
d_call: NA
j_call: TRBJ1-2
clone_size: many
v_call: TRBV5-5
cdr3_length: 14

cdr3_nt: TGTGCCAGCAGTGAGACCCAAGGCCCTTTACACTTT
cdr3_aa: CASSETQGPLHF
d_call: NA
j_call: TRBJ1-6
clone_size: few
v_call: TRBV25-1
cdr3_length: 12

cdr3_nt: TGTGCCAGCAGCGTAGAGGGCCGAAGCACAGATACGCAGTATTTT
cdr3_aa: CASSVEGRSTDTQYF
d_call: NA
j_call: TRBJ2-3
clone_size: many
v_call: TRBV9
cdr3_length: 15

cdr3_nt: TGTGCCAGCAGAAGAGGACTAGCGGGAGGAGGAGAGACCCAGTACTTC
cdr3_aa: CASRRGLAGGGETQYF
d_call: TRBD2
j_call: TRBJ2-5
clone_size: many
v_call: TRBV7-9
cdr3_length: 16

cdr3_nt: TGTGCCAGCAGTTCCCCCCGGGACGGGCCCTACGAGCAGTACTTC
cdr3_aa: CASSSPRDGPYEQYF
d_call: NA
j_call: TRBJ2-7
clone_size: many
v_call: TRBV27
cdr3_length: 15

cdr3_nt: TGTGCCAGCAGCCCAGAGGGGACTTCCCCCTACAATGAGCAGTTCTTC
cdr3_aa: CASSPEGTSPYNEQFF
d_call: NA
j_call: TRBJ2-1
clone_size: many
v_call: TRBV7-2
cdr3_length: 16

cdr3_nt: TGTGCCAGCAGCGGCGGGGGAGAGGCTGAAGCTTTCTTT
cdr3_aa: CASSGGGEAEAFF
d_call: NA
j_call: TRBJ1-1
clone_size: few
v_call: TRBV9
cdr3_length: 13

cdr3_nt: TGTGCCAGCAGTCCCCACCCGGCAGGGGGCTCCTACGAGCAGTACTTC
cdr3_aa: CASSPHPAGGSYEQYF
d_call: TRBD1
j_call: TRBJ2-7
clone_size: many
v_call: TRBV28
cdr3_length: 16

cdr3_nt: TGTGCCAGCAGTTTGAGCGGGATTAGCACAGATACGCAGTATTTT
cdr3_aa: CASSLSGISTDTQYF
d_call: TRBD2
j_call: TRBJ2-3
clone_size: few
v_call: TRBV28
cdr3_length: 15

cdr3_nt: TGTGCCAGCAGCCCCCTAGACAGTTATGAAAAACTGTTTTTT
cdr3_aa: CASSPLDSYEKLFF
d_call: NA
j_call: TRBJ1-4
clone_size: many
v_call: TRBV7-9
cdr3_length: 14

cdr3_nt: TGTGCCAGCACTCAAGGTCTAGGGTCAAATTCACCCCTCCACTTT
cdr3_aa: CASTQGLGSNSPLHF
d_call: NA
j_call: TRBJ1-6
clone_size: many
v_call: TRBV2
cdr3_length: 15

cdr3_nt: TGTGCCAGCAGGCTCAGGGGGCTCGAGGGCAATCAGCCCCAGCATTTT
cdr3_aa: CASRLRGLEGNQPQHF
d_call: TRBD1
j_call: TRBJ1-5
clone_size: many
v_call: TRBV6-1
cdr3_length: 16

cdr3_nt: TGCGCCAGCAGCCAAGATGAAGCGGGAGATTTGGAGACCCAGTACTTC
cdr3_aa: CASSQDEAGDLETQYF
d_call: TRBD2
j_call: TRBJ2-5
clone_size: few
v_call: TRBV4-1
cdr3_length: 16

cdr3_nt: TGTGCCTGGAGTCCATGGGGGTTCCGGACATCTCAAGAGACCCAGTACTTC
cdr3_aa: CAWSPWGFRTSQETQYF
d_call: NA
j_call: TRBJ2-5
clone_size: many
v_call: TRBV30
cdr3_length: 17

cdr3_nt: TGTGCCTGGAGGGGGAGCGCGAACACTGAAGCTTTCTTT
cdr3_aa: CAWRGSANTEAFF
d_call: NA
j_call: TRBJ1-1
clone_size: many
v_call: TRBV30
cdr3_length: 13

cdr3_nt: TGTGCCAGCAGTTCCCGTCCCGGTAAAGCTTTCTTT
cdr3_aa: CASSSRPGKAFF
d_call: NA
j_call: TRBJ1-1
clone_size: many
v_call: TRBV12-3/TRBV12-4
cdr3_length: 12

cdr3_nt: TGTGCCAGTCGCGGGTGGGGCTTTAACACTGAAGCTTTCTTT
cdr3_aa: CASRGWGFNTEAFF
d_call: NA
j_call: TRBJ1-1
clone_size: many
v_call: TRBV28
cdr3_length: 14

cdr3_nt: TGCAGTGCTAGTCGACAGACCTCTGGGGCCAACGTCCTGACTTTC
cdr3_aa: CSASRQTSGANVLTF
d_call: NA
j_call: TRBJ2-6
clone_size: many
v_call: TRBV20-1
cdr3_length: 15

cdr3_nt: TGCAGTGCCCGCCCCGGTTTAGCTTCTAACTATGGCTACACCTTC
cdr3_aa: CSARPGLASNYGYTF
d_call: NA
j_call: TRBJ1-2
clone_size: many
v_call: TRBV20-1
cdr3_length: 15

cdr3_nt: TGTGCCAGCAGCTTAGACCTGTACAGGGACAATGAGCAGTTCTTC
cdr3_aa: CASSLDLYRDNEQFF
d_call: NA
j_call: TRBJ2-1
clone_size: NA
v_call: TRBV11-1
cdr3_length: 15

cdr3_nt: TGTGCCAGCAGTCTCGGGACAGGGGACTCCTACGAGCAGTACTTC
cdr3_aa: CASSLGTGDSYEQYF
d_call: TRBD1
j_call: TRBJ2-7
clone_size: many
v_call: TRBV28
cdr3_length: 15

cdr3_nt: TGTGCCAGCAGTTACGGCCAAACCCGTACCTACGAGCAGTACTTC
cdr3_aa: CASSYGQTRTYEQYF
d_call: NA
j_call: TRBJ2-7
clone_size: many
v_call: TRBV6-2/TRBV6-3
cdr3_length: 15

cdr3_nt: TGCGCCAGCAGTGAGCGGGGCAGAGGAGACACTGAAGCTTTCTTT
cdr3_aa: CASSERGRGDTEAFF
d_call: NA
j_call: TRBJ1-1
clone_size: many
v_call: TRBV10-2
cdr3_length: 15

cdr3_nt: TGTGCCAGCAACCCAACGGTGAGGACTAGCGGGGGGGCCGGCATCTATGAGCAGTTCTTC
cdr3_aa: CASNPTVRTSGGAGIYEQFF
d_call: TRBD2
j_call: TRBJ2-1
clone_size: NA
v_call: TRBV28
cdr3_length: 20

cdr3_nt: TGTGCCAGTCTTCGGGACAGGAGTGAATGGACTGAAGCTTTCTTT
cdr3_aa: CASLRDRSEWTEAFF
d_call: TRBD1
j_call: TRBJ1-1
clone_size: many
v_call: TRBV19
cdr3_length: 15

cdr3_nt: TGTGCCAGCATCCGACGAACGGGGGGCACTGAAGCTTTCTTT
cdr3_aa: CASIRRTGGTEAFF
d_call: NA
j_call: TRBJ1-1
clone_size: many
v_call: TRBV6-2/TRBV6-3
cdr3_length: 14

cdr3_nt: TGCAGCGCAGGGCAGGCTGAGCAGTTCTTC
cdr3_aa: CSAGQAEQFF
d_call: NA
j_call: TRBJ2-1
clone_size: many
v_call: TRBV20-1
cdr3_length: 10

cdr3_nt: TGTGCCAGCAGCTTAGCGGGATGGGCTGAAGCTTTCTTT
cdr3_aa: CASSLAGWAEAFF
d_call: NA
j_call: TRBJ1-1
clone_size: many
v_call: TRBV7-9
cdr3_length: 13

cdr3_nt: TGTGCCAGCAGCCAAGATCGGACAGGAATTATGGGAGGCTACACCTTC
cdr3_aa: CASSQDRTGIMGGYTF
d_call: TRBD1
j_call: TRBJ1-2
clone_size: many
v_call: TRBV3-1
cdr3_length: 16

cdr3_nt: TGTGCCAGCAGTGCAGGCGGGGCCAGCTCCTACAATGAGCAGTTCTTC
cdr3_aa: CASSAGGASSYNEQFF
d_call: NA
j_call: TRBJ2-1
clone_size: NA
v_call: TRBV7-3
cdr3_length: 16

cdr3_nt: TGCGCCAGCAGCCAAGATCCTAGGGTAACCACTGAAGCTTTCTTT
cdr3_aa: CASSQDPRVTTEAFF
d_call: NA
j_call: TRBJ1-1
clone_size: many
v_call: TRBV4-1
cdr3_length: 15

cdr3_nt: TGTGCCAGCAGTACTAGTACAGGGAGCCCTGAAGCTTTCTTT
cdr3_aa: CASSTSTGSPEAFF
d_call: NA
j_call: TRBJ1-1
clone_size: many
v_call: TRBV7-9
cdr3_length: 14